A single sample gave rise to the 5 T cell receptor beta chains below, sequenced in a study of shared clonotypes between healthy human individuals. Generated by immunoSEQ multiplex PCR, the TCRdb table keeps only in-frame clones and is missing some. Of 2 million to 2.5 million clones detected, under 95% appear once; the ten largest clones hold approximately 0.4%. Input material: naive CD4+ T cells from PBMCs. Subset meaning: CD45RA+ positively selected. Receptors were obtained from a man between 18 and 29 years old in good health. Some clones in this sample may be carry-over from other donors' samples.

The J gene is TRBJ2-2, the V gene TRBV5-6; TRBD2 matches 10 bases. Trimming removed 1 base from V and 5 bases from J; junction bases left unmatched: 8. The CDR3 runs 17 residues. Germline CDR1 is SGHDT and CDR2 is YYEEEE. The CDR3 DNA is TGTGCCAGCAGCTTGTATGCCAGCGGGAGGGGGACCGGGGAGCTGTTTTTT. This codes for CASSLYASGRGTGELFF.

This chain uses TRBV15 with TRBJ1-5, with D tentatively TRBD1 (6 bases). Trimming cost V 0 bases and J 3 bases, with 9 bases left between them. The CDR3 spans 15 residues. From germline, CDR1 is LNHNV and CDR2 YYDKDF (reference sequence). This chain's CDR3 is CATSRDQGNNQPQHF. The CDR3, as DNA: TGTGCCACCAGCAGAGATCAGGGGAACAATCAGCCCCAGCATTTT. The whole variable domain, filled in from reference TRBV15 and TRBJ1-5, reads DAMVIQNPRYQVTQFGKPVTLSCSQTLNHNVMYWYQQKSSQAPKLLFHYYDKDFNNEADTPDNFQSRRPNTSFCFLDIRSPGLGDTAMYLCATSRDQGNNQPQHFGDGTRLSIL.

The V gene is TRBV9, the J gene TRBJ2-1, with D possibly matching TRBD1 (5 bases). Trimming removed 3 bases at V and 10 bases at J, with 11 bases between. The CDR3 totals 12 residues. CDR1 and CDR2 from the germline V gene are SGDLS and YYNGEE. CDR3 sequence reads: CASSAGWGEQFF. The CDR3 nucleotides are TGTGCCAGCAGCGCCGGATGGGGCGAGCAGTTCTTC.

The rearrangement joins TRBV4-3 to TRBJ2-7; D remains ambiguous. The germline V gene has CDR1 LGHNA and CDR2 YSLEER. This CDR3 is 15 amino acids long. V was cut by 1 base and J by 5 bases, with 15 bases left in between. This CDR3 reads CASSQAWWERNEQYF. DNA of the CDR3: TGCGCCAGCAGCCAAGCCTGGTGGGAACGTAACGAGCAGTACTTC.

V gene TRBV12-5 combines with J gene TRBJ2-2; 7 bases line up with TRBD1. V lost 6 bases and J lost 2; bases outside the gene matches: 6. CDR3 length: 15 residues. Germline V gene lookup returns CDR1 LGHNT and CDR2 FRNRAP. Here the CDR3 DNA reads TGTGCTAGTGGACAAGGGACAGCTAACACCGGGGAGCTGTTTTTT. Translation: CASGQGTANTGELFF.